This T cell receptor (beta chain) emerged from a study of blood T cell repertoires in COVID-19 (dated by TCRdb to between 2020 and 2021). Context from the whole study: Samples from collaborators originated in the United States, Italy and Spain and spanned both the acute and convalescent phases of COVID-19. The repertoires were released in a freely available public database intended as a resource for research on the immune response to SARS-CoV-2. The material from the prospective study consisted of cDNA or gDNA derived from T cells, B-cell-depleted T cells, or PBMCs. A de-identified subject ID, COVID-19 status, age in years and sex were almost always included in the sample metadata. Samples came from the ongoing ImmuneRACE study (first 160 participants) plus 1,254 subjects from 6 global collaborators. HLA class I and class II types, where available, came from metadata supplied by the sample provider rather than from assay-based typing. Deeply sampled blood TCRbeta repertoires from subjects exposed to, actively infected with, or recovered from COVID-19 were included in the dataset.

Remarks on this clone: Its antigen is not yet known. Per-base quality was not reported, and no clone a single base away is much larger than it.

The immunoSEQ Assay, a bias-controlled multiplex PCR, was used to amplify TCRbeta CDR3 regions from genomic DNA. Concerning the study's data processing: The number of nucleated cells in each sample was estimated from the amplification of reference gene primers within the assay. Sequence reads were collapsed and filtered to measure the absolute abundance of every unique TCRbeta CDR3 rearrangement. Productive Simpson clonality was computed per sample as the square root of Simpson's diversity index over productive rearrangements. As stored in TCRdb, this immuneACCESS dataset retains in-frame rearrangements with V and J assigned. A fraction of the clones does not appear; measured against another copy, unresolved V genes explain less than half of the discrepancy, and the remainder lacks a known reason. The DNA gave D and trimming, while V, J and clone size come from that table. The sample records roughly 72,000 clones, roughly 80% of which are singletons. Roughly 18% of the sample goes to the ten largest clones.

The CDR3, from cysteine to phenylalanine, totals 16 residues. Here the CDR3 DNA is all that survives: 48 bases in frame from base 1. Summary of the overall study and its limitations: The quantity of clinical and demographic metadata differed by source and by participant and was supplied without curation.

Another Seattle source contributed samples from volunteer blood donors who had recovered from COVID-19. The collaborating institutions used their own protocols to collect whole blood in K2EDTA tubes. Collaborator samples were shipped for TCRbeta analysis as frozen whole blood, isolated PBMCs, or DNA extracted from either sample type. The sample taken for sequencing was peripheral blood. The TCR comes from a man in his 70s who had recovered from COVID-19. This sequence uses TRBV21-1 and TRBJ1-5; the table's D call, TRBD1, was not checked against the DNA. TRBV21-1 is reported as a pseudogene. The CDR3 protein sequence reads: CASSFRRQYSNQPQHF. The DNA sequence reads TGTGCCAGCAGTTTTAGACGACAATATAGCAATCAGCCCCAGCATTTT.